This T cell receptor beta chain was recorded in a study of T cell repertoires in cytomegalovirus infection. TCRdb reanalysed the reads using MiXCR and keeps one entry per CDR3 protein. This table holds 700,000 to 850,000 distinct CDR3 sequences, approximately 30% found once. The length of the CDR3 is 13 residues. Germline CDR1 is MNHEY and CDR2 is SMNVEV (reference sequence). V lost 10 bases, J lost 6 bases, and 15 bases lay in between. On this clonotype: Its antigen is unknown.

This chain links TRBV27 with TRBJ2-2, with D perhaps matching TRBD1 or TRBD2 (5 bases each). Here the sequenced sample was cultured CD8+ T cells from PBMCs, taken from culture after CMV antigen stimulation. This receptor was taken from a human donor in good health (CMV status not recorded). Some clones in this sample may be carry-over from other donors' samples. The DNA for the CDR3 is TGTGCCACTGGGCGGGTAGGGGCCGGGGAGCTGTTTTTT. It specifies CATGRVGAGELFF.